Shown below are 17 T cell receptor beta chains from a single sample sequenced in a study of CD8+ T cells in alopecia areata (dated by TCRdb to the late 2010s). The library was prepared using the immunoSEQ multiplex PCR assay. RNA was extracted from all samples and reverse transcribed into cDNA as template for TCR sequencing. As stored in TCRdb, this immuneACCESS dataset retains in-frame rearrangements with V and J assigned. A fraction of the clones does not appear; measured against another copy, unresolved V genes explain less than half of the discrepancy, and the remainder lacks a known reason. The sample records around 100,000 clones, around three fifths of which are singletons. The leading ten clones occupy around 8.5% of the sample. Sequenced material: CD4+ T cells sorted from blood. The receptors originated from a human donor in good health.

This clone was observed a handful of times. The chain uses TRBV5-1 and TRBJ2-2; tentatively, D is TRBD1 (6 bases). Germline-derived CDR1 and CDR2 are SGHRS and YFSETQ. The CDR3 is made up of 17 amino acids. V was trimmed by 0 bases and J by 7 bases, leaving 19 bases between them. CDR3 amino acids: CASSLGTLRGSGGELFF. Written as DNA, the CDR3 is TGCGCCAGCAGCTTGGGCACACTCAGGGGTTCCGGCGGGGAGCTGTTTTTT.

This chain uses TRBV25-1 with TRBJ2-7, with 11 bases fitting TRBD1. The CDR3 runs 15 residues. Germline CDR1 reads MGHDK; CDR2 reads SYGVNS. J was trimmed by 4 bases and V by 8 bases; bases with no gene match: 10. CDR3: CASSRPGQGVYEQYF. The CDR3 DNA reads as TGTGCCAGCTCAAGGCCGGGACAGGGGGTGTACGAGCAGTACTTC.

The CDR3 coding sequence is TGTGCCAGCAGCTGGGGCCAGTCCGGGTCACCCCTCCACTTT. Protein product: CASSWGQSGSPLHF. The V call is TRBV7-2, the J call TRBJ1-6, with D perhaps matching TRBD1 (5 bases). This CDR3 is 14 amino acids long. Germline loops: CDR1 SGHTA, CDR2 FQGNSA. Trimming removed 4 bases from V and 10 bases from J, with 14 bases in between.

This clone was counted between two and nine times. The rearrangement uses TRBV11-2 and TRBJ2-7; D ambiguous. Trimming removed 5 bases at V and 0 bases at J, with 11 bases between. The V gene's germline CDR1 is SGHAT and CDR2 FQNNGV. The length of the CDR3 is 14 residues. CDR3 sequence (DNA): TGTGCCAGCAGCCCGTACGCGGACTCCTACGAGCAGTACTTC. Its protein is CASSPYADSYEQYF.

The table lists this clone with a count of one. As DNA, the CDR3 is TGTGCCTGGAGTGTAGTAGGCCTAGCGGGGGGGCTCAAGCAGTTCTTC. It is translated as CAWSVVGLAGGLKQFF. The chain links TRBV30 to TRBJ2-1; TRBD2 matches 12 bases. The V segment lost 0 bases and the J segment 11 bases; nucleotides outside the gene matches: 11. CDR1 is GTSNPN and CDR2 is SVGIG in the germline V gene (reference sequence). The CDR3 is made up of 16 amino acids. The whole variable domain, filled in from reference TRBV30 and TRBJ2-1, reads SQTIHQWPATLVQPVGSPLSLECTVEGTSNPNLYWYRQAAGRGLQLLFYSVGIGQISSEVPQNLSASRPQDRQFILSSKKLLLSDSGFYLCAWSVVGLAGGLKQFFGPGTRLTVL.

This clone has only one observation. V is TRBV9 and J is TRBJ1-2, with D unclear. This CDR3 contains 12 residues. The germline V gene has CDR1 SGDLS and CDR2 YYNGEE. V lost 1 base to trimming and J lost 8 bases, with 9 bases between them. CDR3 DNA sequence: TGTGCCAGCAGCGTACTCTTAGGAGGCTACACCTTC. It translates to CASSVLLGGYTF. Supplemented by reference TRBV9 and TRBJ1-2, the full variable domain reads DSGVTQTPKHLITATGQRVTLRCSPRSGDLSVYWYQQSLDQGLQFLIQYYNGEERAKGNILERFSAQQFPDLHSELNLSSLELGDSALYFCASSVLLGGYTFGSGTRLTVV.

The J gene is TRBJ1-2, the V gene TRBV11-2, with TRBD1 matching over 11 bases. J was trimmed by 6 bases and V by 4 bases; bases with no gene match: 7. Per the germline V gene, CDR1 is SGHAT and CDR2 is FQNNGV. CDR3 length equals 15 residues. Here the CDR3 DNA reads TGTGCCAGCAGCTCCTCGTGGGACAGGGGGGATGGCTACACCTTC. Residues: CASSSSWDRGDGYTF.

The rearrangement joins TRBV7-2 to TRBJ2-5, with a weak D call TRBD2 (7 bases). V lost 6 bases, J lost 5 bases, and 16 bases lay in between. The germline CDR1 and CDR2 sequences are SGHTA and FQGNSA. The CDR3 has 14 amino acids. CDR3 loop: CASSKRRGGETQYF. The CDR3 bases are TGTGCCAGCAGTAAACGGAGGGGGGGCGAGACCCAGTACTTC. The whole variable domain, remainder taken from reference TRBV7-2 and TRBJ2-5, is GAGVSQSPSNKVTEKGKDVELRCDPISGHTALYWYRQSLGQGLEFLIYFQGNSAPDKSGLPSDRFSAERTGGSVSTLTIQRTQQEDSAVYLCASSKRRGGETQYFGPGTRLLVL.

The chain uses TRBV25-1 and TRBJ1-2; D is uncertain. CDR3 size: 14 residues. The germline V and J ends were trimmed by 5 bases and 3 bases, with 13 bases remaining between them. Germline V CDR1 and CDR2: MGHDK, SYGVNS. The CDR3 bases are TGTGCCAGCAGTTCCCCGGGCCGGGACTATGGCTACACCTTC. Its protein is CASSSPGRDYGYTF.

This clone was picked up one time. The chain has TRBV29-1 and TRBJ1-2; 8 bases agree with TRBD1. Germline V gene data show CDR1 as SQVTM and CDR2 as ANQGSEA. The CDR3 sequence is 15 residues long. V shed 7 bases and J 4 bases; nucleotides not matched to a gene: 14. CDR3 in amino acids: CSGEDHRGGSYGYTF. The CDR3 DNA is TGCAGCGGAGAAGACCACAGGGGGGGAAGCTATGGCTACACCTTC.

This chain joins TRBV5-1 and TRBJ1-3; unclear D gene. V lost 3 bases and J 2 bases, leaving 6 bases between the germline ends. The CDR3 contains 13 residues. Germline V gene sequence: CDR1 SGHRS, CDR2 YFSETQ. The CDR3 spells CASSSGAGNTIYF. The CDR3 region has the DNA TGCGCCAGCAGCTCGGGAGCTGGAAACACCATATATTTT. The full variable domain, in which reference TRBV5-1 and TRBJ1-3 provide the parts outside the CDR3, is KAGVTQTPRYLIKTRGQQVTLSCSPISGHRSVSWYQQTPGQGLQFLFEYFSETQRNKGNFPGRFSGRQFSNSRSEMNVSTLELGDSALYLCASSSGAGNTIYFGEGSWLTVV.

This clone was picked up a small number of times. V gene TRBV10-3 combines with J gene TRBJ1-2; 9 bases line up with TRBD1. Germline CDR1 ENHRY, CDR2 SYGVKD. This CDR3 comprises 15 residues. Germline trimming cut 2 bases from V and 4 bases from J; bases unmatched to any gene: 5. CDR3 nucleotide sequence: TGTGCCATCAGTGAGGGGGAACAGGGGGCCTATGGCTACACCTTC. Amino acid sequence: CAISEGEQGAYGYTF.

As for this clone: Other DNA sequences from this sample encode an identical CDR3 as well. V is TRBV6-6 and J is TRBJ2-5; D remains unclear. The V end was cut by 6 bases, the J end by 7 bases, with 12 bases between. Germline CDR1 MNHNY, CDR2 SVGAGI (reference sequence). This CDR3 is 12 amino acids long. This chain's CDR3 is CASSYREGTQYF. The CDR3 region has the DNA TGTGCCAGCAGCTATAGGGAAGGGACCCAGTACTTC.

This rearrangement joins TRBV28 to TRBJ2-3; D remains unclear. V shed 2 bases and J shed 6 bases, with 6 bases lying between them. CDR3 size: 12 residues. The germline V gene has CDR1 MDHEN and CDR2 SYDVKM. Written as DNA, the CDR3 is TGTGCCAGCAGTTTAGCGAGGGATACGCAGTATTTT. Protein sequence: CASSLARDTQYF. The variable domain in full, with the rest retrieved from reference TRBV28 and TRBJ2-3, is DVKVTQSSRYLVKRTGEKVFLECVQDMDHENMFWYRQDPGLGLRLIYFSYDVKMKEKGDIPEGYSVSREKKERFSLILESASTNQTSMYLCASSLARDTQYFGPGTRLTVL.

Here the CDR3 DNA reads TGTGCCAGCAGCCACGACAGGGGGTTGTCAGAGACCCAGTACTTC. This translates into CASSHDRGLSETQYF. This chain links TRBV7-2 with TRBJ2-5; 9 bases agree with TRBD1. V was clipped by 5 bases and J by 4 bases; unmatched bases: 8. Germline CDR1 and CDR2: SGHTA and FQGNSA. This CDR3 has 15 residues.

This clone is classed as medium-sized. The J gene is TRBJ2-7, the V gene TRBV28; 8 nucleotides agree with TRBD2. With 3 bases clipped from V and 3 bases from J, the junction kept 1 base outside the gene matches. There are 13 residues in the CDR3. Germline V gives CDR1 MDHEN, CDR2 SYDVKM. CDR3 protein: CASSLTSVYEQYF. For the CDR3, the DNA is TGTGCCAGCAGTTTGACTAGCGTCTACGAGCAGTACTTC.

This clone was seen a handful of times. The CDR3 sequence: CASSEAGQPYEQYF. The CDR3 DNA is TGTGCCAGCAGTGAAGCGGGGCAGCCTTACGAGCAGTACTTC. The rearrangement joins TRBV6-1 to TRBJ2-7; weak D call: TRBD1 (5 bases). This CDR3 spans 14 amino acids. Trimming removed 0 bases from V and 4 bases from J, with 10 bases in between. The germline gives CDR1 MNHNS, CDR2 SASEGT.